These 18 T cell receptor beta chains came from one sample sequenced in a study of T cells in tuberculosis. After thawing and overnight rest, PBMC were stained with GMM-loaded CD1B tetramer, viability dye and anti-CD3 for sorting. CD1B tetramers were loaded with Rhodococcus equi-derived C32 glucose monomycolate. Repertoires were generated with immunoSEQ multiplex PCR, while TCRdb's copy carries only in-frame clones and drops some. The sample carries 85,000 to 90,000 clones, approximately 91% recorded once. Sequencing input: CD1b-GMM tetramer-negative cells sorted from PBMCs. The source of these receptors is an adult woman with latent tuberculosis.

The J gene is TRBJ1-2, the V gene TRBV14; 7 bases fit TRBD1. Trimming took 0 bases from V and 6 from J; bases not matched to a gene: 7. The CDR3 spans 15 residues. Per the germline V gene, CDR1 is SGHDN and CDR2 is FVKESK. Here the CDR3 reads CASSQDRDRRNGYTF. As DNA, the CDR3 is TGTGCCAGCAGCCAAGACAGGGACAGACGAAATGGCTACACCTTC.

The rearrangement uses TRBV7-9 and TRBJ2-3; 7 bases are a match to TRBD2. Looked up from germline, CDR1 is SEHNR and CDR2 is FQNEAQ (reference sequence). The CDR3 runs to 16 residues. V lost 1 base, J lost 2 bases, and 6 bases stayed unmatched. DNA for the CDR3: TGTGCCAGCAGCTTAGTTGGACTAGGGAACACAGATACGCAGTATTTT. It is translated as CASSLVGLGNTDTQYF.

The rearrangement uses TRBV6-5 and TRBJ2-3; weak D call: TRBD2 (5 bases). This CDR3 region has 13 residues. V was clipped by 5 bases and J by 6 bases, with 12 bases between them. Per the germline V gene, CDR1 is MNHEY and CDR2 is SVGAGI. The CDR3 bases are TGTGCCAGCAGTGAAGGGTGGAGGGATACGCAGTATTTT. It codes for CASSEGWRDTQYF.

The gene calls are TRBV5-5 and TRBJ2-7, with 11 bases matching TRBD1. Germline assignment: CDR1 SGHKS and CDR2 YYEKEE (reference sequence). V dropped 4 bases and J dropped 6; count of bases not matched to a gene: 6. CDR3 length equals 14 residues. The CDR3 DNA reads as TGTGCCAGCAGCGTTGGGACAGGGGGGAGCGAGCAGTACGTC. It encodes CASSVGTGGSEQYV.

J is TRBJ2-6 and V is TRBV6-5, with 7 positions matching TRBD2. CDR1 is MNHEY, CDR2 SVGAGI, per germline. Trimming removed 0 bases from V and 4 bases from J; junction bases left unmatched: 3. The CDR3 length is 16 residues. This chain's CDR3 is CASSYSRRGGANVLTF. Written as DNA, the CDR3 is TGTGCCAGCAGTTACTCCCGGCGGGGGGGGGCCAACGTCCTGACTTTC.

This clone was counted a single time. V and J are TRBV27 and TRBJ2-3, with 7 positions matching TRBD2. V lost 11 bases and J lost 4; bases outside the gene matches: 6. The CDR3 is 12 residues long. The V gene's germline CDR1 is MNHEY and CDR2 SMNVEV (reference sequence). CDR3 sequence (DNA): TGTGCCGGGGGGACTACGGCAGATACGCAGTATTTT. This codes for CAGGTTADTQYF.

The chain combines TRBV7-2 with TRBJ1-5; 8 nucleotides match TRBD1. In germline, CDR1 is SGHTA, CDR2 FQGNSA. The V gene end was trimmed by 5 bases and the J gene end by 2 bases; junction bases not matched to a gene: 5. This CDR3 contains 15 residues. The CDR3, as DNA: TGTGCCAGCAGCCGAACAGGGGGAGGCAATCAGCCCCAGCATTTT. It encodes CASSRTGGGNQPQHF.

The genes are TRBV29-1 and TRBJ2-5, with 10 bases lining up with TRBD1. The germline gives CDR1 SQVTM, CDR2 ANQGSEA. The CDR3 runs to 14 residues. The trim removed 7 bases at V and 5 bases at J, leaving 10 bases unmatched. CDR3 in amino acids: CSACRQGAWETQYF. CDR3 DNA: TGCAGCGCCTGTCGACAGGGGGCCTGGGAGACCCAGTACTTC.

This clone was observed a single time. This chain joins TRBV30 and TRBJ1-2; no clear D. CDR1 and CDR2 from the germline V gene are GTSNPN and SVGIG (reference sequence). This CDR3 has 15 amino acids. The ends were cut back, 2 bases at V and 7 bases at J, with 20 bases in the middle. CDR3 region: CAWSTPGGSKGGYTF. DNA of the CDR3: TGTGCCTGGAGTACCCCGGGAGGGTCTAAAGGTGGCTACACCTTC.

This chain links TRBV19 with TRBJ1-5; 8 positions match TRBD1. This CDR3 has 18 residues. Per germline, CDR1 LNHDA and CDR2 SQIVND (reference sequence). Trimming at V came to 8 bases and at J to 0 bases, leaving 15 bases not matched to a gene. CDR3 nucleotide sequence: TGTGCCAGTTCCAGACCGGGACAGGTAATTTATAGCAATCAGCCCCAGCATTTT. It yields the protein CASSRPGQVIYSNQPQHF.

This clone has just one count. The chain links TRBV27 to TRBJ2-1; 9 nucleotides align to TRBD2. The CDR3 consists of 16 residues. CDR1 is MNHEY and CDR2 is SMNVEV in the germline V gene (reference sequence). Germline trimming cut 5 bases from V and 0 bases from J; bases unmatched to any gene: 5. In DNA form, the CDR3 reads TGTGCCAGCAGTGCTAGCGGGAAAAGCTCCTACAATGAGCAGTTCTTC. This gives the protein CASSASGKSSYNEQFF.

The chain uses TRBV5-1 and TRBJ2-3; D gene unclear. Per germline, CDR1 SGHRS and CDR2 YFSETQ. Trimming removed 0 bases at V and 4 bases at J, with 9 bases between. This CDR3 region has 14 residues. The CDR3 DNA sequence: TGCGCCAGCAGCTTGGCTGCGGTGGCAGATACGCAGTATTTT. Residues: CASSLAAVADTQYF.

This clone was recorded once. The chain recombines TRBV14 with TRBJ2-7; 7 nucleotides align to TRBD1. Germline CDR1 reads SGHDN; CDR2 reads FVKESK. This CDR3 region has 14 residues. V trimming: 4 bases; J trimming: 2 bases; junction bases outside the gene matches: 5. The CDR3 DNA sequence: TGTGCCAGCAGCCCGGGACAGCCACCCTACGAGCAGTACGTC. It is translated as CASSPGQPPYEQYV.

CDR3 protein: CASSLGQGVFYEQYF. The CDR3 bases are TGTGCCAGCAGCTTGGGACAGGGGGTTTTCTACGAGCAGTACTTC. J is TRBJ2-7 and V is TRBV11-2; 11 bases map to TRBD1. This CDR3 has 15 residues. After removal of 3 bases from V and 3 bases from J, the junction contained 4 bases not matched to a gene. Germline V gene data show CDR1 as SGHAT and CDR2 as FQNNGV.

The V and J genes are TRBV10-2 and TRBJ2-5; 10 bases map to TRBD2. CDR1 and CDR2 (germline): WSHSY, SAAADI. The CDR3 length is 15 residues. The V segment lost 7 bases and the J segment 3 bases; nucleotides outside the gene matches: 8. CDR3 loop: CASNPAGGREETQYF. CDR3 nucleotide sequence: TGCGCCAGCAATCCAGCGGGGGGGCGGGAAGAGACCCAGTACTTC.

The V and J genes are TRBV5-1 and TRBJ1-1; D might be TRBD1 (5 bases). The CDR3 extends over 14 amino acids. Trimming stripped 0 bases from V and 3 bases from J, with 9 bases between. The V gene's germline CDR1 is SGHRS and CDR2 YFSETQ. CDR3 coding DNA: TGCGCCAGCAGCTTGGATGGCAGGGACACTGAAGCTTTCTTT. Its protein is CASSLDGRDTEAFF.

In nucleotides, the CDR3 is TGTGCCAGTAGTATGAAACAGTCGAACACCGGGGAGCTGTTTTTT. Protein sequence: CASSMKQSNTGELFF. This chain connects TRBV19 to TRBJ2-2, with D uncertain. Trimming cost V 3 bases and J 0 bases, with 8 bases left between them. This CDR3 is built from 15 residues. Germline CDR1 is LNHDA and CDR2 is SQIVND (reference sequence). Variable domain in full (rest from reference TRBV19 and TRBJ2-2): DGGITQSPKYLFRKEGQNVTLSCEQNLNHDAMYWYRQDPGQGLRLIYYSQIVNDFQKGDIAEGYSVSREKKESFPLTVTSAQKNPTAFYLCASSMKQSNTGELFFGEGSRLTVL.

This clone was picked up a small number of times. The chain employs TRBV5-5 and TRBJ2-7; 16 nucleotides agree with TRBD2. CDR3 length: 18 residues. The germline V gene has CDR1 SGHKS and CDR2 YYEKEE (reference sequence). V lost 4 bases to trimming and J lost 0 bases; unmatched junction nucleotides: 7. Written as DNA, the CDR3 is TGTGCCAGCAGCCCCGGGACTAGCGGGGGGGCCGACTCCTACGAGCAGTACTTC. It is translated as CASSPGTSGGADSYEQYF.